These T cell receptor beta chains were read from a single sample in a study of breast tumors, draining lymph nodes, adjacent tissues. TCRdb itself ran the multiplex PCR reads through MiXCR, one entry per CDR3 protein. In the table there are about 300,000 distinct CDR3 sequences, 30% of which are singletons. Sequencing input: axillary lymph node tissue. The source of these receptors is a female donor with breast cancer. Some clones in this sample may be carry-over from other donors' samples. Both conserved end residues are part of each CDR3. A D gene is named only where the DNA matches it firmly. Only part of the rows carry a size: once, few, many, or a class if the clone is expanded.

J gene: TRBJ2-5
V gene: TRBV11-3
clone size: many
CDR3 length: 16
D gene: TRBD2
CDR3 protein: CASSRIGTSISETQYF
CDR3 DNA: TGTGCCAGCAGCCGGATTGGGACTAGCATCTCAGAGACCCAGTACTTC

J gene: TRBJ2-7
V gene: TRBV20-1
clone size: many
CDR3 length: 15
D gene: -
CDR3 protein: CSARDLRQPAYEQYF
CDR3 DNA: TGCAGTGCTAGAGATCTTAGACAGCCGGCCTACGAGCAGTACTTC

J gene: TRBJ2-7
V gene: TRBV20-1
clone size: many
CDR3 length: 14
D gene: TRBD2
CDR3 protein: CSAWTSGSLSEQYF
CDR3 DNA: TGCAGTGCTTGGACTAGCGGGAGTCTCAGCGAGCAGTACTTC

J gene: TRBJ2-3
V gene: TRBV6-2/TRBV6-3
clone size: few
CDR3 length: 14
D gene: TRBD2
CDR3 protein: CASNQAGVQDTQYF
CDR3 DNA: TGTGCCAGCAATCAAGCGGGAGTGCAAGATACGCAGTATTTT

J gene: TRBJ2-1
V gene: TRBV6-5
clone size: -
CDR3 length: 15
D gene: TRBD2
CDR3 protein: CASMQRESAYNEQFF
CDR3 DNA: TGTGCCAGCATGCAGCGGGAGTCGGCCTACAATGAGCAGTTCTTC

J gene: TRBJ1-6
V gene: TRBV5-6
clone size: -
CDR3 length: 14
D gene: -
CDR3 protein: CASSLGTRSSPLHF
CDR3 DNA: TGTGCCAGCAGCTTGGGTACGCGTAGTTCACCCCTCCACTTT

J gene: TRBJ2-7
V gene: TRBV11-3
clone size: few
CDR3 length: 18
D gene: TRBD2
CDR3 protein: CASSPWTGLAGGPREQYF
CDR3 DNA: TGTGCCAGCAGCCCTTGGACAGGACTAGCGGGAGGGCCCCGCGAGCAGTACTTC

J gene: TRBJ1-2
V gene: TRBV20-1
clone size: many
CDR3 length: 13
D gene: -
CDR3 protein: CRASDPGNYGYTF
CDR3 DNA: TGCAGAGCTTCAGATCCGGGAAACTATGGCTACACCTTC

J gene: TRBJ2-2
V gene: TRBV12-3/TRBV12-4
clone size: many
CDR3 length: 17
D gene: -
CDR3 protein: CASSSSRDPVRAGELFF
CDR3 DNA: TGTGCCAGCAGTTCGTCCAGGGACCCCGTAAGAGCCGGGGAGCTGTTTTTT

J gene: TRBJ1-2
V gene: TRBV9
clone size: many
CDR3 length: 15
D gene: TRBD1
CDR3 protein: CASSPWDRAPYGYTF
CDR3 DNA: TGTGCCAGCAGCCCCTGGGACAGGGCGCCCTATGGCTACACCTTC

J gene: TRBJ2-7
V gene: TRBV6-5
clone size: -
CDR3 length: 11
D gene: -
CDR3 protein: CAGSRGNEQYF
CDR3 DNA: TGTGCCGGCAGTCGGGGGAACGAGCAGTACTTC

J gene: TRBJ2-6
V gene: TRBV4-3
clone size: many
CDR3 length: 19
D gene: TRBD1
CDR3 protein: CASSQYLTGRFSGANVLTF
CDR3 DNA: TGCGCCAGCAGCCAGTACCTGACAGGGCGTTTTTCTGGGGCCAACGTCCTGACTTTC

J gene: TRBJ1-1
V gene: TRBV20-1
clone size: -
CDR3 length: 12
D gene: -
CDR3 protein: CSASRANTEAFF
CDR3 DNA: TGCAGTGCTAGCAGAGCGAACACTGAAGCTTTCTTT

J gene: TRBJ2-3
V gene: TRBV7-3
clone size: many
CDR3 length: 15
D gene: TRBD2
CDR3 protein: CASSPAGGNTDTQYF
CDR3 DNA: TGTGCCAGCAGCCCAGCGGGGGGCAACACAGATACGCAGTATTTT

J gene: TRBJ1-3
V gene: TRBV19
clone size: many
CDR3 length: 14
D gene: TRBD1
CDR3 protein: CASSMVDRVGTIYF
CDR3 DNA: TGTGCCAGTAGTATGGTCGACAGGGTGGGCACCATATATTTT

J gene: TRBJ2-1
V gene: TRBV11-2
clone size: many
CDR3 length: 16
D gene: TRBD2
CDR3 protein: CASSGRIGLADNEQFF
CDR3 DNA: TGTGCCAGCAGCGGGCGCATTGGACTAGCGGACAATGAGCAGTTCTTC

J gene: TRBJ2-5
V gene: TRBV6-2/TRBV6-3
clone size: many
CDR3 length: 14
D gene: -
CDR3 protein: CASSYGSGQETQYF
CDR3 DNA: TGTGCCAGCAGTTACGGCTCCGGACAAGAGACCCAGTACTTC

J gene: TRBJ2-2
V gene: TRBV28
clone size: few
CDR3 length: 13
D gene: -
CDR3 protein: CASRPGGGGELFF
CDR3 DNA: TGTGCCAGCAGGCCCGGGGGCGGCGGGGAGCTGTTTTTT